This T cell receptor beta chain was captured by sequencing in a study of blood T cell repertoires in COVID-19. Study-level information: The United States, Italy and Spain provided the acute and convalescent COVID-19 samples. T cells, B-cell-depleted T cells, or PBMCs provided the cDNA or gDNA that served as material.

Deletions cut 0 bases from V and 6 bases from J, with 16 bases between. The CDR3 length is 16 residues. Per the original methods: By means of reference gene primer amplification, nucleated cell counts were estimated. Profiled with immunoSEQ multiplex PCR; TCRdb holds only in-frame clones, not every one. The V and J calls and clone size are taken from that table; D and trimming were inferred from the DNA. Of about 400,000 clones in the sample, roughly 90% were seen once. The sample consisted of peripheral blood. This clonotype originated in a middle-aged man with acute or convalescent COVID-19. The chain carries TRBV5-3 and TRBJ2-1; no clear D gene. TRBV5-3 is flagged as an ORF with uncertain function. The CDR3: CARSLEGSCLLNEQFF. The CDR3 DNA sequence: TGTGCCAGAAGCTTGGAAGGTAGCTGTCTTCTCAATGAGCAGTTCTTC.